Below are 14 T cell receptor beta chains sequenced from a single sample in a study of metastatic and nonmetastatic thyroid tumors. TCRdb re-clonotyped the PCR reads via MiXCR. The sample shows over 50,000 clones, just under 30% of them seen only once. No patient had received any treatment before thyroid surgery. The material sequenced was blood. All receptors come from a female donor with papillary thyroid cancer or a benign thyroid nodule (not recorded which). Some clones in this sample may be carry-over from other donors' samples.

The V and J genes are TRBV5-1 and TRBJ2-7; a weak D match, TRBD1 (5 bases). With 0 bases removed from V and 0 bases from J, the gap between germline ends came to 10 bases. CDR3 length: 15 residues. Germline V gene data show CDR1 as SGHRS and CDR2 as YFSETQ. The CDR3 loop reads CASSLAIRASYEQYF. The CDR3 DNA is TGCGCCAGCAGCTTGGCCATCAGGGCCTCCTACGAGCAGTACTTC.

This clone is a singleton in its sample. Germline is not matched at one junction end, which may reflect a read error. The chain links TRBV4-1 to TRBJ2-7, with D uncertain. The CDR3 spans 20 residues. Germline CDR1 MGHRA, CDR2 YSYEKL. CDR3 DNA: TGCGCCAGCAGCCCCTCATATAGGGCGGTGGAAGAACGGTTAGGCTACGAACAGTACTTC. Amino acids: CASSPSYRAVEERLGYEQYF.

This clone was counted at least ten times. The chain combines TRBV2 with TRBJ2-3; 8 bases match TRBD2. Trimming cost V 6 bases and J 6 bases; bases outside gene matches: 5. This CDR3 has 13 residues. The germline V gene has CDR1 SNHLY and CDR2 FYNNEI. CDR3 DNA: TGTGCCAGCAGGGGACTAGTCGAGGATACGCAGTATTTT. Protein sequence: CASRGLVEDTQYF.

Ten or more counts support this clone. V is TRBV15 and J is TRBJ2-2; tentative D call: TRBD1 (6 bases). The CDR3 is 16 amino acids. Trimming removed 5 bases from V and 4 bases from J, with 17 bases in between. In germline, CDR1 is LNHNV, CDR2 YYDKDF (reference sequence). The CDR3 DNA reads TGTGCCACCAGCCGAAAACCGGGACAACTCACCGGGGAGCTGTTTTTT. Translating gives CATSRKPGQLTGELFF. Full variable domain (remainder filled in from reference TRBV15 and TRBJ2-2): DAMVIQNPRYQVTQFGKPVTLSCSQTLNHNVMYWYQQKSSQAPKLLFHYYDKDFNNEADTPDNFQSRRPNTSFCFLDIRSPGLGDTAMYLCATSRKPGQLTGELFFGEGSRLTVL.

The gene calls are TRBV6-2 or TRBV6-3 and TRBJ1-1; no firm D call. The germline CDR1 and CDR2 sequences are MNHEY and SVGEGT. The CDR3 loop spans 13 amino acids. With 0 bases removed from V and 6 bases from J, the gap between germline ends came to 8 bases. The CDR3 nucleotides are TGTGCCAGCAGTTACTCCCATGGGTCTGAAGCTTTCTTT. It yields the protein CASSYSHGSEAFF.

This clone was seen repeatedly, ten times or more. The chain links TRBV5-1 to TRBJ2-5, with a weak D call TRBD2 (6 bases). The CDR3 runs to 17 residues. V was shortened by 0 bases and J by 2 bases, with 17 bases between the two germline ends. Germline assignment: CDR1 SGHRS and CDR2 YFSETQ. The CDR3 DNA sequence: TGCGCCAGCAGCTTGGGGGTAGCAGCGGGTGGACAAGAGACCCAGTACTTC. It translates to CASSLGVAAGGQETQYF.

In this sample, this clone is medium-sized. The J gene is TRBJ1-1, the V gene TRBV12-3 or TRBV12-4, with a tentative D call TRBD1 (6 bases). The CDR3 covers 14 residues. Trimming removed 5 bases at V and 0 bases at J, with 10 bases between. CDR3 amino acids: CASSPQGVNTEAFF. Here the CDR3 DNA reads TGTGCCAGCAGTCCACAGGGCGTGAACACTGAAGCTTTCTTT.

This clone was picked up a small number of times. The genes are TRBV6-1 and TRBJ1-5; no firm D call. The germline V and J ends were trimmed by 6 bases and 7 bases, with 13 bases remaining between them. There are 13 residues in the CDR3. CDR1 and CDR2 (germline): MNHNS, SASEGT. CDR3 residues: CASRLTSLQPQHF. The CDR3 DNA sequence: TGTGCCAGCAGACTAACATCTCTCCAGCCCCAGCATTTT.

This clone appeared many times. This chain uses TRBV5-8 with TRBJ2-1, with 7 nucleotides matching TRBD2. V trimming: 1 base; J trimming: 0 bases; junction bases outside the gene matches: 4. This CDR3 spans 16 amino acids. CDR1 is SGHTS and CDR2 is YDEGEE in the germline V gene. In DNA form, the CDR3 reads TGTGCCAGCAGCTTGCGCGGGGGAGGCTCCTACAATGAGCAGTTCTTC. It yields the protein CASSLRGGGSYNEQFF.

This rearrangement joins TRBV15 to TRBJ2-3; TRBD2 aligns across 11 bases. There are 18 residues in the CDR3. Per the germline V gene, CDR1 is LNHNV and CDR2 is YYDKDF (reference sequence). V was pared by 0 bases and J by 3 bases, with 8 bases of the junction left unmatched. In nucleotides, the CDR3 is TGTGCCACCAGCAGAGACACACTAGCGGGAGTGGAAACAGATACGCAGTATTTT. Its translation: CATSRDTLAGVETDTQYF.

V is TRBV20-1 and J is TRBJ1-2; D gene ambiguous. This CDR3 region has 16 residues. Germline assignment: CDR1 DFQATT and CDR2 SNEGSKA (reference sequence). Trimming removed 3 bases from V and 1 base from J, with 18 bases in between. CDR3 in DNA: TGCAGTGCTAGTAGCACTCACTGGAGGGATAACTATGGCTACACCTTC. Translated: CSASSTHWRDNYGYTF.

The chain couples TRBV20-1 to TRBJ2-3; D gene uncertain. The CDR3 has 12 amino acids. V was shortened by 0 bases and J by 6 bases, with 7 bases between the two germline ends. The germline gives CDR1 DFQATT, CDR2 SNEGSKA (reference sequence). The DNA of the CDR3 is TGCAGTGCTAGAGATCGCGATGATACGCAGTATTTT. Translating it yields CSARDRDDTQYF.

This chain links TRBV19 with TRBJ2-1; 8 nucleotides align to TRBD2. Germline V gives CDR1 LNHDA, CDR2 SQIVND (reference sequence). The CDR3 contains 17 residues. Trimming cost V 7 bases and J 4 bases; bases outside gene matches: 15. CDR3 sequence: CASNVLAGTRSYNEQFF. CDR3 sequence (DNA): TGTGCCAGTAATGTGCTGGCGGGGACTAGATCTTACAATGAGCAGTTCTTC.

This clone has a handful of counts. This rearrangement joins TRBV12-3 or TRBV12-4 to TRBJ1-1; D possibly corresponds to TRBD1 (5 bases). The germline V and J ends were trimmed by 3 bases and 6 bases, with 20 bases remaining between them. This CDR3 has 16 residues. The CDR3 sequence: CASSFGPRQGKAEAFF. The CDR3, as DNA: TGTGCCAGCAGTTTTGGCCCACGGCAGGGCAAGGCTGAAGCTTTCTTT.